This T cell receptor beta chain originates from a study of CD8 T cells in Susac syndrome. General study findings and limits: Clonal expansion was not observed in the Susac syndrome CD4+ T cell repertoires.

With respect to this clonotype: Its matching antigen is unknown.

From blood CD8+ and CD4+ T cells, the TCR beta chain was sequenced. The patients with Susac syndrome were individuals who fulfilled the recently defined diagnostic criteria for disease that was either definite or probable. With random hexamers, roughly 0.45 to 1 ug RNA was reverse transcribed. TCRdb ran MiXCR on the immunoSEQ multiplex PCR reads and lists one entry per CDR3 protein. The sample records fewer than 200,000 distinct CDR3 sequences, approximately 94% being singletons. The sample taken for sequencing was CD4+ T cells from PBMCs. This TCR came from a human donor with Susac syndrome.

The CDR3: CASSVRAVNYGYTF. CDR3 bases: TGTGCCAGCAGCGTACGGGCAGTCAACTATGGCTACACCTTC. The chain has TRBV9 and TRBJ1-2; D is undetermined. CDR1 is SGDLS and CDR2 is YYNGEE in the germline V gene. Trimming took 1 base from V and 2 from J, leaving 9 bases between them. The CDR3 extends over 14 amino acids.